Below, 14 T cell receptor beta chains from the same sample are listed, as sequenced in a study of blood T cell repertoires in COVID-19. Using immunoSEQ multiplex PCR, the repertoire was profiled, and TCRdb retains in-frame clones only, with some absent. Here the sample spans 300,000 to 400,000 clones, about 91% being singletons. Sequencing was carried out using peripheral blood. Receptors originate from a woman aged 25 to 45 with COVID-19, enrolled during active disease.

This chain links TRBV6-5 with TRBJ1-4; a possible D gene is TRBD1 (5 bases). Between the trimmed V and J ends, which lost 6 bases and 7 bases, there was a span of 15 bases. Germline V gene data show CDR1 as MNHEY and CDR2 as SVGAGI. The CDR3 spans 14 residues. As DNA, the CDR3 is TGTGCCAGCAGCCCCGGGGCCGGGAGTGAAAAACTGTTTTTT. This sequence encodes CASSPGAGSEKLFF.

This CDR3 is CASKSEGEEEKLFF. The CDR3 DNA reads TGTGCCAGCAAGTCAGAGGGAGAGGAAGAAAAACTGTTTTTT. The gene calls are TRBV6-5 and TRBJ1-4, with D unclear. This CDR3 spans 14 amino acids. Trimming removed 7 bases from V and 8 bases from J, with 17 bases in between. From germline, CDR1 is MNHEY and CDR2 SVGAGI.

The V gene is TRBV12-3 or TRBV12-4, the J gene TRBJ2-3; no clear D. V was pared by 1 base and J by 4 bases, with 6 bases between. The CDR3 is made up of 13 amino acids. The CDR3 DNA reads as TGTGCCAGCAGTTTAGGTCGGGCAGATACGCAGTATTTT. It encodes CASSLGRADTQYF.

This chain connects TRBV25-1 to TRBJ2-7; D possibly corresponds to TRBD1 (6 bases). The length of the CDR3 is 16 residues. V was pared by 6 bases and J by 2 bases, with 20 bases between. Per germline, CDR1 MGHDK and CDR2 SYGVNS. CDR3: CASSDASRTAAYEQYF. The CDR3 region has the DNA TGTGCCAGCAGCGACGCCTCCCGGACAGCTGCCTACGAGCAGTACTTC.

The J gene is TRBJ2-5, the V gene TRBV4-3; no reliable D call. This CDR3 contains 13 residues. The V gene's germline CDR1 is LGHNA and CDR2 YSLEER. V was trimmed by 2 bases and J by 5 bases, leaving 9 bases between them. In DNA, the CDR3 is TGCGCCAGCAGCCAATCTAGAGCCGAGACCCAGTACTTC. Protein: CASSQSRAETQYF.

The chain has TRBV6-5 and TRBJ1-1; the D is unclear. The CDR3 sequence is 11 residues long. CDR1 and CDR2 from the germline V gene are MNHEY and SVGAGI. V was cut by 1 base and J by 10 bases, with 7 bases left in between. This chain's CDR3 is CASSYFGGAFF. In nucleotides, the CDR3 is TGTGCCAGCAGTTACTTCGGAGGAGCTTTCTTT.

The rearrangement links TRBV13 to TRBJ1-6; D is undetermined. CDR1 and CDR2 from the germline V gene are PRHDT and FYEKMQ (reference sequence). Trimming left V 5 bases short and J 10 bases short, with 21 bases between. The CDR3 sequence is 16 residues long. CDR3 loop: CASSVTVGPTGSPLHF. CDR3 DNA sequence: TGTGCCAGCAGCGTGACCGTGGGCCCAACGGGGTCACCCCTCCACTTT.

The chain uses TRBV9 and TRBJ1-1, with D maybe TRBD1 (5 bases). The CDR3 totals 13 residues. The V end lost 7 bases, the J end lost 7 bases, and 17 bases lay between the germline ends. Germline values: CDR1 SGDLS, CDR2 YYNGEE. DNA of the CDR3: TGTGCCAGCTGCCAGGGAAGTCTCGGTGAAGCTTTCTTT. As protein: CASCQGSLGEAFF.

The chain uses TRBV4-2 and TRBJ1-5; D uncertain. Germline V lookup: CDR1 LGHNA, CDR2 YNFKEQ. The CDR3 consists of 15 residues. Trimming took off 0 bases at V and 4 bases at J, with 10 bases between the two ends. Here the CDR3 DNA reads TGTGCCAGCAGCCAAGAAGATGGAGGGAATCAGCCCCAGCATTTT. Protein product: CASSQEDGGNQPQHF.

The rearrangement uses TRBV24-1 and TRBJ1-2; D remains ambiguous. Germline CDR1 and CDR2: KGHDR and SFDVKD. Trimming took 1 base from V and 4 from J, leaving 9 bases between them. The CDR3 loop spans 14 amino acids. This CDR3 is CATSDFSQSYGYTF. For the CDR3, the DNA is TGTGCCACCAGTGATTTTTCCCAGTCCTATGGCTACACCTTC.

The rearrangement joins TRBV10-3 to TRBJ2-1, with 11 bases that match TRBD2. This CDR3 spans 14 amino acids. J gave up 6 bases and V 6 bases, and 4 bases lay outside the gene matches. Germline V CDR1 and CDR2: ENHRY, SYGVKD. The CDR3 DNA follows: TGTGCCATCAGCCTAGCGGGGGGCACCAATGAGCAGTTCTTC. It codes for CAISLAGGTNEQFF.

The chain couples TRBV10-1 to TRBJ2-7; D unresolved. The CDR3 runs to 15 residues. Germline V gives CDR1 WNHNN, CDR2 SYGVQD (reference sequence). Trimming removed 8 bases at V and 2 bases at J, with 19 bases between. CDR3 loop: CASGHGSRAPYEQYV. The CDR3 bases are TGCGCCAGCGGGCATGGCAGCCGAGCCCCCTACGAGCAGTACGTC.

The CDR3 sequence: CASSLYRVGPETQYF. DNA for the CDR3: TGTGCCAGCAGCTTATACAGGGTGGGCCCAGAGACCCAGTACTTC. J is TRBJ2-5 and V is TRBV5-6, with D tentatively TRBD1 (6 bases). The CDR3 contains 15 residues. Trimming took 2 bases from V and 4 from J, leaving 15 bases between them. Germline CDR1 reads SGHDT; CDR2 reads YYEEEE. The complete variable domain, with remaining parts taken from reference TRBV5-6 and TRBJ2-5, reads DAGVTQSPTHLIKTRGQQVTLRCSPKSGHDTVSWYQQALGQGPQFIFQYYEEEERQRGNFPDRFSGHQFPNYSSELNVNALLLGDSALYLCASSLYRVGPETQYFGPGTRLLVL.

The chain combines TRBV7-9 with TRBJ2-4, with D perhaps TRBD1 (5 bases). This CDR3 is 17 amino acids long. Germline CDR1 and CDR2: SEHNR and FQNEAQ (reference sequence). V lost 1 base and J lost 1, with 14 bases in between. The CDR3 here is CASSLVGQSAAKNIQYF. CDR3 coding DNA: TGTGCCAGCAGCTTAGTGGGGCAGAGCGCGGCCAAAAACATTCAGTACTTC.